This T cell receptor (beta chain) was found in a study of blood T cell repertoires in COVID-19. In the study overall: Specimens from acute and convalescent COVID-19 originated in the United States, Italy and Spain. T cells, B-cell-depleted T cells, or PBMCs provided the cDNA or gDNA that served as material.

Germline CDR1 MNHEY, CDR2 SVGAGI. V dropped 0 bases and J dropped 6 bases, with 17 bases sitting between them. There are 16 residues in the CDR3. In the authors' methods: Amplification of reference gene primers was used by the study to estimate nucleated cell counts. Using immunoSEQ multiplex PCR, the repertoire was profiled, and TCRdb retains in-frame clones only, with some absent. The V and J calls and clone size are taken from that table; D and trimming were inferred from the DNA. This table holds tens of thousands of clones, roughly nine tenths found once. This chain uses TRBV6-5 with TRBJ1-1; the D gene is possibly TRBD1 (5 bases). The TCR originated in a man older than 75 with acute or convalescent COVID-19. The sample consisted of peripheral blood. The chain's CDR3 is CASSYSAPVGGSEAFF. The CDR3 DNA sequence: TGTGCCAGCAGTTACTCGGCCCCTGTGGGGGGATCTGAAGCTTTCTTT.